This entry lists 30 T cell receptor beta chains sequenced from one sample in a study of shared clonotypes between healthy human individuals. Some clones are missing from TCRdb's copy, which holds only in-frame ones; the method was immunoSEQ multiplex PCR. This repertoire shows about 330,000 clones, approximately 79% found once; its top ten account for 9% to 12%. The specimen was memory CD4+ T cells sorted from blood. Subset noted: CD45RA-negative fraction. The receptors originated from a young man in good health.

The rearrangement links TRBV11-2 to TRBJ2-3; 9 nucleotides agree with TRBD1. This CDR3 is built from 15 residues. From germline, CDR1 is SGHAT and CDR2 FQNNGV. The junction had 3 bases not matched to a gene; V was cut back by 1 base and J by 4 bases. Written as DNA, the CDR3 is TGTGCCAGCAGCTTAGGTAGACAGGGGGCAGATACGCAGTATTTT. The encoded protein is CASSLGRQGADTQYF.

The chain uses TRBV2 and TRBJ1-1; tentative D call: TRBD1 (5 bases). CDR1 is SNHLY, CDR2 FYNNEI, per germline. This CDR3 comprises 14 residues. V lost 6 bases and J 2 bases, leaving 13 bases between the germline ends. The CDR3 DNA follows: TGTGCCAGCAGCACCGCTGGGGGTAACACTGAAGCTTTCTTT. Translated, it gives CASSTAGGNTEAFF.

The V call is TRBV7-9, the J call TRBJ2-1, with 10 bases lining up with TRBD1. Germline CDR1 reads SEHNR; CDR2 reads FQNEAQ (reference sequence). V shed 8 bases, J shed 5 bases, and the junction held 9 bases outside the gene matches. CDR3 length: 15 amino acids. The CDR3 sequence: CASGKTGGAHNEQFF. The CDR3 nucleotides read TGTGCCAGCGGAAAGACAGGGGGCGCCCACAATGAGCAGTTCTTC.

The gene calls are TRBV6-6 and TRBJ2-7, with a possible D match to TRBD2 (5 bases). Germline CDR1 and CDR2: MNHNY and SVGAGI (reference sequence). Trimming cost V 7 bases and J 1 base, with 17 bases left between them. This CDR3 has 15 amino acids. The CDR3 sequence is CASKVVRGLSYEQYF. CDR3 coding DNA: TGTGCCAGCAAGGTTGTACGGGGTTTGTCCTACGAGCAGTACTTC.

The rearrangement joins TRBV2 to TRBJ2-7, with 9 positions matching TRBD1. Trimming removed 5 bases from V and 2 bases from J; junction bases left unmatched: 4. CDR3 length: 14 amino acids. Germline V gene sequence: CDR1 SNHLY, CDR2 FYNNEI. The CDR3 region has the DNA TGTGCCAGCAGTTCAGGGACAGGGACCTACGAGCAGTACTTC. Amino acids: CASSSGTGTYEQYF.

V is TRBV11-2 and J is TRBJ1-2; no clear D. This CDR3 contains 13 residues. V was clipped by 5 bases and J by 2 bases, with 9 bases between them. The germline gives CDR1 SGHAT, CDR2 FQNNGV. The CDR3 DNA reads TGTGCCAGCAGCCCCCCCATAAACTATGGCTACACCTTC. Translation: CASSPPINYGYTF.

The rearrangement links TRBV12-5 to TRBJ2-5; 7 bases fit TRBD1. Germline V gives CDR1 LGHNT, CDR2 FRNRAP. The trim removed 7 bases at V and 1 base at J, leaving 6 bases unmatched. CDR3 size: 14 residues. The CDR3 is CASAPRTGQETQYF. CDR3 nucleotides: TGTGCTAGTGCTCCGAGGACAGGCCAAGAGACCCAGTACTTC.

The rearrangement links TRBV5-4 to TRBJ2-1; 8 bases match TRBD2. Trimming cost V 0 bases and J 2 bases; bases outside gene matches: 4. CDR1 is SGHNT, CDR2 YYREEE, per germline (reference sequence). The CDR3 is 16 residues long. As DNA, the CDR3 is TGTGCCAGCAGCTTGGGTGCACTAGCGGCCTACAATGAGCAGTTCTTC. Its translation: CASSLGALAAYNEQFF.

The rearrangement uses TRBV28 and TRBJ2-7, with D perhaps matching TRBD2 (5 bases). Germline V gene lookup returns CDR1 MDHEN and CDR2 SYDVKM. The CDR3 spans 16 residues. V lost 7 bases and J lost 0, with 19 bases in between. CDR3 bases: TGTGCCAGCATCGGTACTAGACTTATGAGCTCCTACGAGCAGTACTTC. As protein: CASIGTRLMSSYEQYF.

This clone was observed a single time. The chain has TRBV5-1 and TRBJ2-1; TRBD1 might be the D (6 bases). Germline lookup yields CDR1 SGHRS and CDR2 YFSETQ. This CDR3 has 15 amino acids. The V and J ends lost 2 bases and 0 bases respectively, with 9 bases between them. The CDR3 DNA reads TGCGCCAGCAGCTTCCAGGGGACCTCCTACAATGAGCAGTTCTTC. Translation: CASSFQGTSYNEQFF.

CDR3 sequence reads: CASKGSATGTDTQYF. The CDR3 DNA is TGTGCCAGCAAGGGTAGCGCGACTGGCACAGATACGCAGTATTTT. This chain links TRBV28 with TRBJ2-3; D might be TRBD2 (5 bases). The V end was cut by 7 bases, the J end by 1 base, with 15 bases between. This CDR3 is built from 15 residues. CDR1 is MDHEN, CDR2 SYDVKM, per germline.

The chain couples TRBV5-8 to TRBJ1-3, with 7 positions matching TRBD1. The CDR3 sequence is 15 residues long. Germline-derived CDR1 and CDR2 are SGHTS and YDEGEE. J lost 1 base, V lost 4 bases, and 5 bases had no gene match. The CDR3 loop reads CASSIETGSGNTIYF. The CDR3 DNA is TGTGCCAGCAGCATCGAGACAGGGTCTGGAAACACCATATATTTT.

A remark on this clone: A much larger clone lies a single base off, so this may be a read error. Other DNA sequences from this sample encode an identical CDR3 as well. V gene TRBV2 combines with J gene TRBJ2-1; D unresolved. The CDR3 totals 11 residues. In germline, CDR1 is SNHLY, CDR2 FYNNEI. V lost 6 bases to trimming and J lost 2 bases, with 2 bases between them. Written as DNA, the CDR3 is TGTGCCAGCAGCGCCTACAATGAGCAGTTCTTC. Translation gives CASSAYNEQFF.

This clone was counted at least ten times. The chain couples TRBV27 to TRBJ2-3; D gene unclear. There are 12 residues in the CDR3. Trimming removed 6 bases at V and 2 bases at J, with 6 bases between. Germline assignment: CDR1 MNHEY and CDR2 SMNVEV (reference sequence). CDR3 in DNA: TGTGCCAGCAGCAAGTACACAGATACGCAGTATTTT. It specifies CASSKYTDTQYF.

The CDR3 nucleotides read TGTGCCAGCAGTAGGACTAGCGGGAGGTTTGAGACCCAGTACTTC. Protein: CASSRTSGRFETQYF. V gene TRBV6-1 combines with J gene TRBJ2-5, with 14 bases that match TRBD2. CDR3 length equals 15 residues. Germline CDR1 MNHNS, CDR2 SASEGT. V was pared by 5 bases and J by 5 bases, with 4 bases of the junction left unmatched.

The gene calls are TRBV18 and TRBJ1-3; D is unclear. Trimming shortened V by 2 bases and J by 0 bases, and 14 bases separated the two germline ends. Per germline, CDR1 KGHSH and CDR2 LQKENI. The CDR3 consists of 17 residues. This chain's CDR3 is CASSPEAGPSSGNTIYF. The CDR3 DNA follows: TGTGCCAGCTCACCAGAAGCCGGCCCTAGCTCTGGAAACACCATATATTTT. Based on the CDR3 plus reference TRBV18 and TRBJ1-3, the full variable domain is NAGVMQNPRHLVRRRGQEARLRCSPMKGHSHVYWYRQLPEEGLKFMVYLQKENIIDESGMPKERFSAEFPKEGPSILRIQQVVRGDSAAYFCASSPEAGPSSGNTIYFGEGSWLTVV.

The J gene is TRBJ2-5, the V gene TRBV10-3, with 8 positions matching TRBD1. The J call could be wrong; TRBJ2-7 is a better fit for the DNA end. In germline, CDR1 is ENHRY, CDR2 SYGVKD. The CDR3 length is 15 residues. The CDR3 reads CAISGPRTGRYEQYF. CDR3 DNA sequence: TGTGCCATCAGTGGTCCTAGGACAGGGCGTTACGAGCAGTACTTC.

This chain uses TRBV7-2 with TRBJ1-5, with no clear D. The germline V and J ends were trimmed by 1 base and 0 bases, with 7 bases remaining between them. Per germline, CDR1 SGHTA and CDR2 FQGNSA. CDR3 length: 15 residues. The DNA for the CDR3 is TGTGCCAGCAGCTTAGATGGGTATAGCAATCAGCCCCAGCATTTT. It translates to CASSLDGYSNQPQHF. The full variable domain, completed using reference TRBV7-2 and TRBJ1-5, is GAGVSQSPSNKVTEKGKDVELRCDPISGHTALYWYRQSLGQGLEFLIYFQGNSAPDKSGLPSDRFSAERTGGSVSTLTIQRTQQEDSAVYLCASSLDGYSNQPQHFGDGTRLSIL.

V and J are TRBV2 and TRBJ1-2; D unclear. Trimming removed 2 bases at V and 9 bases at J, with 7 bases between. Germline V gene sequence: CDR1 SNHLY, CDR2 FYNNEI. There are 11 residues in the CDR3. CDR3 sequence reads: CASSESASYTF. DNA for the CDR3: TGTGCCAGCAGTGAATCCGCGAGCTACACCTTC.

V and J are TRBV9 and TRBJ2-7, with a weak D call TRBD2 (5 bases). The CDR3 runs to 14 residues. The V and J ends lost 0 bases and 7 bases respectively, with 14 bases between them. Germline V gives CDR1 SGDLS, CDR2 YYNGEE. CDR3 residues: CASSVALERREQYF. Written as DNA, the CDR3 is TGTGCCAGCAGCGTAGCTTTGGAAAGGAGGGAGCAGTACTTC.

This clone appeared once. The CDR3 nucleotides are TGTGCCACAACACAGGGGGCCTATAGCAATCAGCCCCAGCATTTT. This sequence encodes CATTQGAYSNQPQHF. The chain couples TRBV6-1 to TRBJ1-5, with 9 bases aligning to TRBD1. Germline CDR1 is MNHNS and CDR2 is SASEGT. J was trimmed by 0 bases and V by 10 bases; bases with no gene match: 7. This CDR3 contains 15 residues.

This chain uses TRBV7-9 with TRBJ2-1; D might be TRBD1 (6 bases). Between the trimmed V and J ends, which lost 7 bases and 2 bases, there was a span of 12 bases. The CDR3 length is 14 residues. Germline loops: CDR1 SEHNR, CDR2 FQNEAQ (reference sequence). CDR3 nucleotides: TGTGCCAGCATTACAGGGAAAACCTACAATGAGCAGTTCTTC. Residues: CASITGKTYNEQFF.

V gene TRBV14 combines with J gene TRBJ2-4; 8 bases align to TRBD2. After removal of 0 bases from V and 1 base from J, the junction contained 14 bases not matched to a gene. The CDR3 covers 20 residues. Germline lookup yields CDR1 SGHDN and CDR2 FVKESK. The CDR3 is CASSQDPGVAGIGAKNIQYF. The CDR3 DNA is TGTGCCAGCAGCCAAGACCCCGGGGTAGCGGGGATTGGTGCCAAAAACATTCAGTACTTC.

This clone appeared a single time. Other DNA sequences from this sample encode an identical CDR3 as well. This chain links TRBV2 with TRBJ2-1; D not certain. The CDR3 totals 11 residues. V was shortened by 6 bases and J by 4 bases, with 4 bases between the two germline ends. From germline, CDR1 is SNHLY and CDR2 FYNNEI. Here the CDR3 reads CASSPYNEQFF. In DNA, the CDR3 is TGTGCCAGCAGCCCGTACAATGAGCAGTTCTTC.

The V gene is TRBV19, the J gene TRBJ1-2; 7 bases fit TRBD1. The V segment lost 3 bases and the J segment 5 bases; nucleotides outside the gene matches: 12. The CDR3 runs 16 residues. Germline V gene data show CDR1 as LNHDA and CDR2 as SQIVND (reference sequence). The CDR3 DNA follows: TGTGCCAGTAGTATTCGGGCGACGGGACAGTCATATGGCTACACCTTC. As protein: CASSIRATGQSYGYTF.

This rearrangement joins TRBV5-5 to TRBJ1-4; 7 positions match TRBD1. The CDR3 covers 15 residues. CDR1 and CDR2 (germline): SGHKS, YYEKEE (reference sequence). V was pared by 4 bases and J by 2 bases, with 5 bases of the junction left unmatched. The CDR3 coding sequence is TGTGCCAGCAGCCCCCAGACAGGGACTAATGAAAAACTGTTTTTT. Translating gives CASSPQTGTNEKLFF.

The V gene is TRBV2, the J gene TRBJ1-2, with D perhaps matching TRBD1 (6 bases). The CDR3 has 12 residues. V shed 8 bases and J shed 6 bases, with 13 bases lying between them. From germline, CDR1 is SNHLY and CDR2 FYNNEI. The chain's CDR3 is CASRTEVDGYTF. As DNA, the CDR3 is TGTGCCAGCCGGACAGAGGTGGATGGCTACACCTTC.

This clone has a handful of counts. This sequence joins TRBV9 and TRBJ2-2; D is uncertain. The ends were cut back, 4 bases at V and 7 bases at J, with 14 bases in the middle. The CDR3 totals 14 residues. CDR1 is SGDLS and CDR2 is YYNGEE in the germline V gene. The CDR3 bases are TGTGCCAGCAGCCCGACCCCAAACGGCGGGGAGCTGTTTTTT. It yields the protein CASSPTPNGGELFF.

The chain employs TRBV14 and TRBJ2-2; D unresolved. The ends were cut back, 2 bases at V and 6 bases at J, with 7 bases in the middle. Germline V gene sequence: CDR1 SGHDN, CDR2 FVKESK. This CDR3 has 13 amino acids. CDR3 coding DNA: TGTGCCAGCAGCCAAACGAAAGCCGGGGAGCTGTTTTTT. It encodes CASSQTKAGELFF. The entire variable domain, with the rest obtained from reference TRBV14 and TRBJ2-2, is as follows: EAGVTQFPSHSVIEKGQTVTLRCDPISGHDNLYWYRRVMGKEIKFLLHFVKESKQDESGMPNNRFLAERTGGTYSTLKVQPAELEDSGVYFCASSQTKAGELFFGEGSRLTVL.

The CDR3 bases are TGTGCCAGCCGAACCTCGTCGAGTCACTATGGCTACACCTTC. Translating it yields CASRTSSSHYGYTF. This chain uses TRBV6-5 with TRBJ1-2; D gene uncertain. Germline V gives CDR1 MNHEY, CDR2 SVGAGI. The germline V and J ends were trimmed by 8 bases and 3 bases, with 16 bases remaining between them. This CDR3 has 14 amino acids.